Below, 2 T cell receptor beta chains from the same sample are listed, as sequenced in a study of breast tumors, draining lymph nodes, adjacent tissues. TCRdb reanalysed the multiplex PCR reads using MiXCR and keeps one entry per CDR3 protein. The profile shows 85,000 to 130,000 distinct CDR3 sequences, more than 25% of them singletons. Samples came from axillary lymph nodes draining the breast cancer. Sequencing used axillary lymph node tissue. The receptors were gathered from a female donor with breast cancer. Some clones in this sample may be carry-over from other donors' samples.

The chain couples TRBV18 to TRBJ2-1; D could derive from TRBD1 or TRBD2 (6 bases each). CDR3 length equals 15 residues. V lost 3 bases and J 10 bases, leaving 19 bases between the germline ends. Germline assignment: CDR1 KGHSH and CDR2 LQKENI. CDR3 region: CASSPGRGRHKEQFF. The CDR3 coding sequence is TGTGCCAGCTCACCGGGACGGGGGCGTCATAAGGAGCAGTTCTTC.

Only a few counts were recorded for this clonotype. A much larger clone lies one base from this, so it may be a read error. This chain connects TRBV6-2 or TRBV6-3 to TRBJ2-7; D gene unclear. This CDR3 comprises 17 residues. The V end lost 5 bases, the J end lost 3 bases, and 23 bases lay between the germline ends. Looked up from germline, CDR1 is MNHEY and CDR2 is SVGEGT. CDR3 nucleotides: TGTGCCAGCAGTCATTTGGTTATGAAAGGGATAGGCTACGAGCAGTACTTC. Translation gives CASSHLVMKGIGYEQYF.